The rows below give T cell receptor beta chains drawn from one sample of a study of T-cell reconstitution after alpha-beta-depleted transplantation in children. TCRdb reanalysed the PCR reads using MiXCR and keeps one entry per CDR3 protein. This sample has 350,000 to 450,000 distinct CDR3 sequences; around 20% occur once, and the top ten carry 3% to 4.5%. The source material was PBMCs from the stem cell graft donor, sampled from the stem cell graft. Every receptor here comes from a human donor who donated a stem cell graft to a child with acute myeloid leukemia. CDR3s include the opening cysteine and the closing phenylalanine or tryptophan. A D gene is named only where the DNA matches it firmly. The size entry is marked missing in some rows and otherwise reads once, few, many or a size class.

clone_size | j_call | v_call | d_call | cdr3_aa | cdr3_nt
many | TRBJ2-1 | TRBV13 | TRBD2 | CASSFLHLSGRENEQFF | TGTGCCAGCAGCTTCCTCCACCTTAGCGGGAGGGAAAATGAGCAGTTCTTC
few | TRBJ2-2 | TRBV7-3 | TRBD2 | CASSATSPNTGELFF | TGTGCCAGCAGCGCGACTAGCCCGAACACCGGGGAGCTGTTTTTT
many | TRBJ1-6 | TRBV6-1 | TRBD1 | CASRWDRGRSPLHF | TGTGCCAGCAGGTGGGACAGGGGGCGGTCACCCCTCCACTTT
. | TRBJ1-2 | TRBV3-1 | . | CASSPGGYGYTF | TGTGCCAGCAGCCCCGGAGGGTATGGCTACACCTTC
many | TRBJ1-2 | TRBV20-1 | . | CSARDLPSGGYTF | TGCAGTGCTAGAGATCTCCCCTCTGGTGGCTACACCTTC
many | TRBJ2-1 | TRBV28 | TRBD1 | CASSVDRGSYNEQFF | TGTGCCAGCAGTGTCGACAGGGGCTCCTACAATGAGCAGTTCTTC
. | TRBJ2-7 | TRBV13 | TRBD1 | CASSLAVTGTVLGRYEQYF | TGTGCCAGCAGCTTAGCGGTGACAGGGACGGTTCTGGGACGTTACGAGCAGTACTTC
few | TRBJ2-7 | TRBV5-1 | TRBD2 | CASSLWPSGNYEQYF | TGCGCCAGCAGCTTGTGGCCTAGCGGGAACTACGAGCAGTACTTC
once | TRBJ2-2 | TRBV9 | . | CASSVGGGGNTGELFF | TGTGCCAGCAGCGTAGGGGGAGGGGGAAACACCGGGGAGCTGTTTTTT
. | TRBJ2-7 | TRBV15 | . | CATSRDLASYEQYF | TGTGCCACCAGCAGAGACTTGGCGAGCTACGAGCAGTACTTC
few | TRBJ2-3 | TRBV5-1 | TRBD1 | CASSIGDRGLGDTQYF | TGCGCCAGCAGCATAGGGGACAGGGGGCTCGGGGATACGCAGTATTTT
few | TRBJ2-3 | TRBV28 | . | CASRRTRSVDTQYF | TGTGCCAGCAGACGAACTAGGTCGGTGGATACGCAGTATTTT
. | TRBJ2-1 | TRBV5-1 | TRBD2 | CASSPSGRVYNEQFF | TGCGCCAGCAGCCCTAGCGGGAGAGTCTACAATGAGCAGTTCTTC
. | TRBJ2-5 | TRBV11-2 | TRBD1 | CASSFTGTGYETQYF | TGTGCCAGCAGCTTCACCGGGACAGGGTACGAGACCCAGTACTTC
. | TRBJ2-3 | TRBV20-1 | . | CSARTTGTADTQYF | TGCAGTGCTAGAACCACGGGGACGGCTGATACGCAGTATTTT
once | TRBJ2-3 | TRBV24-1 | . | CATTTGPSTDTQYF | TGTGCCACCACGACGGGTCCTAGCACAGATACGCAGTATTTT
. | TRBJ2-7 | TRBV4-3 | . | CASSQAPGAASYEQYF | TGCGCCAGCAGCCAAGCCCCCGGGGCAGCTTCCTACGAGCAGTACTTC
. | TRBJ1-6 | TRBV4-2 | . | CASSPITGKENSPLHF | TGTGCCAGCAGCCCCATAACAGGGAAGGAGAATTCACCCCTCCACTTT
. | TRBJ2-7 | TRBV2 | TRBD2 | CASSGILAGVGEQDRYF | TGTGCCAGCAGTGGGATCCTAGCGGGAGTTGGTGAGCAGGATCGGTACTTC
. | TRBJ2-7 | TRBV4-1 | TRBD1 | CASSQGQGTDEQYF | TGCGCCAGCAGCCAAGGACAGGGTACGGACGAGCAGTACTTC
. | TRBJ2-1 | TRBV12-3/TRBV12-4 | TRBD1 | CASREGQGGNEQFF | TGTGCCAGCAGAGAGGGACAGGGGGGGAATGAGCAGTTCTTC
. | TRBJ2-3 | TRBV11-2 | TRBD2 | CASSFPPRASGGQDTQYF | TGTGCCAGCAGCTTCCCACCCAGGGCTAGCGGGGGTCAGGATACGCAGTATTTT
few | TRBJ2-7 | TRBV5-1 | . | CASSPPRTYEQYF | TGCGCCAGCAGCCCCCCTCGGACCTACGAGCAGTACTTC
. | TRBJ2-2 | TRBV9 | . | CASSVVNGELFF | TGTGCCAGCAGCGTAGTTAATGGAGAGCTGTTTTTT
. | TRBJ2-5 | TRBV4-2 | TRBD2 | CASSQVTDGSGGQETQYF | TGTGCCAGCAGCCAAGTAACCGACGGTAGCGGGGGCCAAGAGACCCAGTACTTC
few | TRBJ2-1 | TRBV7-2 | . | CASSFLGGHNEQFF | TGTGCCAGCAGCTTCCTTGGGGGCCACAATGAGCAGTTCTTC
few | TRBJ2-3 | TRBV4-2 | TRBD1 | CASSPQGPTSTDTQYF | TGTGCCAGCAGCCCACAGGGGCCCACTAGCACAGATACGCAGTATTTT
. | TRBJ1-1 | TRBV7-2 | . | CASSPWTQNTEAFF | TGTGCCAGCAGCCCATGGACACAGAACACTGAAGCTTTCTTT
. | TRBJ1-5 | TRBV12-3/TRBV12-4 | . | CASSLIGTGQPQHF | TGTGCCAGCAGTTTAATTGGGACGGGGCAGCCCCAGCATTTT
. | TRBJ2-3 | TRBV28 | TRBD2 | CASRPLAVTDTQYF | TGTGCCAGCAGACCACTAGCGGTCACAGATACGCAGTATTTT
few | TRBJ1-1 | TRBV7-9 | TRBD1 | CASSIGTGNTEAFF | TGTGCCAGCAGCATCGGGACAGGGAACACTGAAGCTTTCTTT
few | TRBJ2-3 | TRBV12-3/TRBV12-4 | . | CASSPPLGTDTQYF | TGTGCCAGCAGTCCTCCACTGGGCACAGATACGCAGTATTTT
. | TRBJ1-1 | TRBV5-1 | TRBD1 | CASSFGQGRTEAFF | TGCGCCAGCAGCTTTGGACAGGGAAGGACTGAAGCTTTCTTT
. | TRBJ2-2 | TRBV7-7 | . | CALNTGELFF | TGTGCCCTGAACACCGGGGAGCTGTTTTTT
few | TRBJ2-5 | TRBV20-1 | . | CSASRFKEVVRETQYF | TGCAGTGCTAGCCGATTCAAGGAGGTAGTCAGGGAGACCCAGTACTTC
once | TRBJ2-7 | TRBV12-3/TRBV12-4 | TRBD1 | CASTVGQGSYEQYF | TGTGCCAGCACTGTGGGACAGGGAAGCTACGAGCAGTACTTC
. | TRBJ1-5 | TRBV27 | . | CASSLITGNGNQPQHF | TGTGCCAGCAGTTTAATAACGGGGAATGGCAATCAGCCCCAGCATTTT
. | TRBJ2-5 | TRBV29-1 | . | CSVVVGYQETQYF | TGCAGCGTTGTGGTGGGCTACCAAGAGACCCAGTACTTC
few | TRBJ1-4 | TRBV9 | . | CASSSPAGATNEKLFF | TGTGCCAGCAGCTCCCCAGCAGGTGCAACTAATGAAAAACTGTTTTTT
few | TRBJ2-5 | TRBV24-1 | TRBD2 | CASAGLAEETQYF | TGTGCCAGCGCGGGACTAGCGGAAGAGACCCAGTACTTC
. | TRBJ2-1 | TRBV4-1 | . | CASLGHLSGGNEQFF | TGCGCCAGCTTGGGACACCTGTCCGGGGGCAATGAGCAGTTCTTC
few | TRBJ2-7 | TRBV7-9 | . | CASSLHGDYEQYF | TGTGCCAGCAGCTTACACGGAGACTACGAGCAGTACTTC